This entry concerns a single T cell receptor (beta chain). The antigen it recognizes is unknown. Base qualities are not at hand, and no much larger clone is one base apart. The data are from a study of CD8 T cells in Susac syndrome (dated by TCRdb to the late 2010s). Looking at the study overall: The study used repertoire sequencing to test whether antigen drove CD8+ T cell activation and differentiation in Susac syndrome. Study-wide findings and limitations: The number of individuals in the TCR sequencing and HLA analysis was acknowledged as relatively small.

From V the trimming removes 10 bases and from J it removes 5 bases, while the gene matches leave 10 bases of the junction unaccounted for. The CDR3 sequence holds 14 residues, the cysteine and phenylalanine included. The read is trimmed to its CDR3 DNA, 42 bases read in frame from base 1. Taken from the germline V gene, the CDR1 and CDR2 loops are MDHEN and SYDVKM. RNA was extracted using the RNeasy kit, and about 0.5 to 1 ug of the RNA was reverse transcribed with random hexamers. TCR beta CDR3 regions were amplified with the immunoSEQ multiplex PCR assay covering 54 Vbeta and 13 Jbeta segments. Bias from PCR amplification was corrected by using a synthetic template baseline for primer optimization and for computational correction. The authors' analysis ran thus. Only productive sequences were kept, with reads annotated to V, D and J genes according to IMGT and analyzed in immunoSEQ Analyzer. To calculate clonality, Shannon entropy was normalized by log2 of the number of productive unique sequences and then subtracted from one. For each patient and control, public and private clones were evaluated among the 100 most prevalent clones. Clones were defined as Susac-specific when absent from the healthy and MS cohorts, from approximately 1,100 published viral clones and from other ImmuneACCESS disease sequences. TCRdb cleaned the public reads at Q25 with fastp, built clones with MiXCR and kept in-frame beta chains. Every entry covers one CDR3 protein and lists the most common genes and DNA from its rows. These V and J calls originate from TCRdb's pipeline instead of the authors' own analysis. This sample lists some 160,000 distinct CDR3 sequences; around 90% were detected once. The ten largest account for 0.08% of the sample.

High-throughput TCR beta sequencing profiled peripheral blood CD8+ and CD4+ T cells from healthy donors, Susac syndrome patients and multiple sclerosis patients. Healthy donors were included as age- and sex-matched controls. Bulk CD8+ and CD4+ T cells were purified by magnetic negative isolation, whereas CD8+ TEMRA cells were enriched by FACS. Blood was collected in EDTA tubes and processed within 24 hours, with PBMCs isolated through density gradient centrifugation. PBMCs intended for TCR sequencing were cryopreserved in liquid nitrogen and thawed later in a water bath at 37 degrees C. A purity of at least 90% was achieved for sorted or isolated CD4+, CD8+ and CD8+ TEMRA cells.

The chain employs TRBV28 and TRBJ2-7; the junction holds 11 bases that match TRBD1. Sequencing was performed on CD4+ T cells from PBMCs. The receptor comes from a human donor in good health. The CDR3 loop reads CATRGGQGVHEQYF. DNA sequence: TGTGCCACAAGGGGGGGACAGGGGGTCCACGAGCAGTACTTC.